This entry is about one T cell receptor (beta chain). This clone has a handful of counts. No antigen is known for it. No clone much larger than this one lies a single base away; base qualities are absent. The sample's time point label is to be understood as: cycle 2 day 1 (C2D1) of nivolumab. All trial patients had relapsed after autologous stem cell transplantation, with cohorts A, B and C differing in prior brentuximab vedotin exposure. A total of 56 patients with relapsed/refractory classical Hodgkin lymphoma made up the trial cohort, and each patient's best overall response was complete response, partial response or progressive disease. In the multi-cohort phase II CheckMate 205 trial, trial patients received single-agent nivolumab. Best overall response was determined by an independent review committee according to the 2007 International Working Group response criteria. Trial PBMCs were collected just before the start of nivolumab (C1D1) and during therapy at cycle 2 day 1 and cycle 4 day 1. Peripheral blood was collected in 8 mL Vacutainer Cell Preparation Tubes, from which PBMCs were isolated by centrifugation and then cryopreserved.

The source of the sample is a study of PD-1 blockade in classical Hodgkin lymphoma (dated by TCRdb to 2020 to 2022). In terms of the full investigation: Nivolumab dosing was 3 mg/kg intravenously every 2 weeks, continuing until either disease progression or unacceptable toxicity. The study used TCR beta sequencing and CyTOF to define a peripheral blood immune signature of response to PD-1 blockade in classical Hodgkin lymphoma. Summary of the overall study and its limitations: Lower diversity was seen in patients whose nivolumab began less than 1 year after ASCT, and these patients were left out of later analyses so that immune reconstitution would not confound the results. Trial patients with a complete response had baseline diversity similar to that of newly diagnosed patients, while partial responders and progressors had significantly lower diversity. By C4D1, a significant rise was seen in CD4+ TCR diversity but not in CD8+ TCR diversity (p=0.0027 vs p=0.16), and the rise was most apparent among complete responders (p=0.02). The study covered only a single clinical trial cohort, and the causes of the repertoire differences, possibly disease activity or prior therapy, were still not defined. Baseline TCR diversity was reported as lower in newly diagnosed patients than in healthy donors, and lower still in relapsed/refractory patients.

The Qiagen DNeasy kit was used to extract genomic DNA both from unsorted PBMCs and from the negatively selected CD4+ and CD8+ fractions. Amplification of TCR beta CDR3 regions was done by immunoSEQ multiplex PCR with primers that anneal to V and J segments. A synthetic immune receptor repertoire was used to minimize amplification bias, and any remaining bias was removed computationally after sequencing. The authors' pipeline ran thus. Repertoire diversity was quantified as the Shannon entropy index using custom Python scripts. Unsorted, CD4+ and CD8+ repertoires were analyzed separately, except in combined analyses where CD4+ and CD8+ sequences were merged in silico. A clone counted as expanded when the clone's frequency after treatment rose at least 2-fold relative to C1D1, and clones undetected at baseline were given a pseudocount of 0.5. Singleton clones were defined as clones with 0 or 1 copy at C1D1, and non-singleton clones were defined as clones with 2 or more copies. Clones expanded in unsorted samples were assigned a CD4+, CD8+ or unknown annotation through matching of protein sequences in sorted samples from the same patient. Wilcoxon tests were applied to paired samples to test diversity changes from C1D1 to C4D1. TCRdb re-hosts the immuneACCESS table, in-frame sequences only. Its copies lack some clones; in the studies checked, an unresolved V gene accounts for under half of them, and the cause for the rest is not known. The D gene and trimming were derived from the DNA, and the V and J assignments and clone size from that table. This sample is represented by about 100,000 clones; 70% to 90% of them were singletons. The top ten hold just under 20% of the sample.

The CDR3 covers 15 residues, taking in both the cysteine and the phenylalanine. Kept here is only the CDR3 DNA, which spans 45 bases and is read in frame from base 1. Trimming takes 10 bases off V and 2 bases off J; junction bases not matched to a gene: 10. CDR1 SGDLS and CDR2 YYNGEE were looked up in the germline V gene. This TCR was recovered from a human donor with classical Hodgkin lymphoma. The V and J segments used are TRBV9 and TRBJ2-2; 8 bases in the middle match TRBD2. Sequences were derived from peripheral blood mononuclear cells (PBMCs), sampled before the second cycle of nivolumab. The CDR3 region has the sequence CARLLGTRNTGELFF. Read as DNA, the sequence is TGTGCCCGCCTCCTTGGGACTAGAAACACCGGGGAGCTGTTTTTT.